This T cell receptor beta chain derives from a study of read filtering for tumor transcriptome and immune sequencing. This clonotype came up many times. This library used roughly 400 ng RNA and molecular barcoded adaptors spanning alpha/delta and beta/gamma chains. TCRdb re-called the reads with MiXCR, one entry per CDR3 protein. Of about 130,000 distinct CDR3 sequences listed, roughly 13% are singletons. Bone marrow was sampled from every patient at the time of active disease. Sequenced input: a population of CD138-negative cells sorted from bone marrow. The TCR comes from a donor older than 35 with multiple myeloma.

CDR3 residues: CASSYSNKGDTQYF. In nucleotides, the CDR3 is TGTGCCAGCAGTTACTCGAACAAGGGGGATACGCAGTATTTT. V gene TRBV6-5 combines with J gene TRBJ2-3; tentative D call: TRBD1 (5 bases). CDR1 is MNHEY, CDR2 SVGAGI, per germline. The length of the CDR3 is 14 residues. V was shortened by 0 bases and J by 6 bases, with 10 bases between the two germline ends.